A selection of T cell receptor beta chains follows, all from one sample in a study of blood T cell repertoires in COVID-19. The protocol was immunoSEQ multiplex PCR, while the TCRdb copy is restricted to in-frame clones and leaves out a portion. The table shows some 250,000 clones, with about 91% occurring only once. The sequenced sample was PBMCs or T cells enriched from blood (not recorded which). These receptors all come from a human donor in a cohort exposed to, infected with or recovered from COVID-19 (not recorded which). The donor label of this sample is uncertain. Both conserved end residues are trimmed from each CDR3. D genes are given only for firm matches.

ASSFVTTGSLSYEQY TRBV5-6 TRBD1 TRBJ2-7
ASSLRGQGRNEQF TRBV27 TRBD1 TRBJ2-1
ATSRDRGSGNTIY TRBV15 . TRBJ1-3
ASRPDRGPQPQH TRBV27 TRBD1 TRBJ1-5
ASTLGGDTFQETQY TRBV9 . TRBJ2-5
ASSFLIGGGQPQH TRBV28 . TRBJ1-5
ASSWAGTGHGTEAF TRBV5-1 TRBD1 TRBJ1-1
ASSLGTGTGELF TRBV11-2 TRBD1 TRBJ2-2
ASRSRTGSDTQY TRBV7-2 . TRBJ2-3
ASSTPRDSLNTIY TRBV18 TRBD1 TRBJ1-3
ASRRDSGEQY TRBV5-1 . TRBJ2-7
ASSEWFTGTDYGYT TRBV6-1 TRBD1 TRBJ1-2
ASSLAGEYGYGYT TRBV5-4 . TRBJ1-2
SVGESEEKLF TRBV29-1 . TRBJ1-4
ASSDILAGASLDTQY TRBV2 TRBD2 TRBJ2-3
ASSALTSVGTEAF TRBV5-6 . TRBJ1-1
ASSLEGLGTKAF TRBV11-2 . TRBJ1-1
ASGQYRGDTDTQY TRBV6-5 TRBD1 TRBJ2-3
ASSLGPVGQNTEAF TRBV7-2 . TRBJ1-1
ASRRTGGGRYT TRBV7-2 TRBD1 TRBJ1-2
ASRPRTGVNTEAF TRBV2 TRBD1 TRBJ1-1
ASSSTIRDTEAF TRBV7-9 . TRBJ1-1
ASRDAGSTDTQY TRBV6-5 . TRBJ2-3
ASSYSTGDLKYGYT TRBV6-5 TRBD1 TRBJ1-2
ASSDRGRYGYT TRBV2 TRBD1 TRBJ1-2
SVQHRRNTEAF TRBV29-1 . TRBJ1-1
ASSKPPGQRMNTEAF TRBV21-1 . TRBJ1-1
AWGTVSGNTIY TRBV30 TRBD1 TRBJ1-3
ASSPHRENTEAF TRBV11-2 . TRBJ1-1
ASSGGGHSPLH TRBV11-3 . TRBJ1-6
ASSPSGGDSPLH TRBV6-5 . TRBJ1-6
ASSKGPGTGGLYGYT TRBV21-1 . TRBJ1-2
SVGGGGNTIY TRBV29-1 . TRBJ1-3
ASSQDSRGWETQY TRBV3-1/TRBV3-2 . TRBJ2-5
ASSQDPQGHTGELF TRBV3-1/TRBV3-2 . TRBJ2-2
SASRQRGGQPQH TRBV20-1 . TRBJ1-5